The T cell receptor (beta chain) under discussion was sequenced for a study of control samples from healthy donors and cancer patients. Using immunoSEQ multiplex PCR, the repertoire was profiled, and TCRdb retains in-frame clones only, with some absent. The sample yields around 250,000 clones, almost 85% seen once. CDR1 is SGHDT, CDR2 YYEEEE, per germline. Trimming removed 4 bases from V and 9 bases from J, with 17 bases in between. The CDR3 loop spans 13 amino acids. The chain couples TRBV5-6 to TRBJ2-7, with D unclear. Sequenced material: PBMCs. The receptor's source is a woman aged 60-75 years with lung cancer. CDR3 DNA: TGTGCCAGCAGCACCTGGGCCCCTAGTGTGCAGTACTTC. Translation gives CASSTWAPSVQYF.